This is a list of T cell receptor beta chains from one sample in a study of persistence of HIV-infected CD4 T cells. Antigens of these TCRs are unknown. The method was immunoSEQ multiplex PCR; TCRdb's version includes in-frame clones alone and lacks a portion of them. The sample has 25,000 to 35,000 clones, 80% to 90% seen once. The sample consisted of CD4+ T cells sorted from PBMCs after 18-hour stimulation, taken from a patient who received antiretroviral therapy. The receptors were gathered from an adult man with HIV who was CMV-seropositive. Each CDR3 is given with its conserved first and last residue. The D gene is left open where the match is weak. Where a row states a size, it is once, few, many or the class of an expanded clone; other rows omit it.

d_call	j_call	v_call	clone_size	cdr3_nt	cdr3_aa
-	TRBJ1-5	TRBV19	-	TGTGCCAGTAGTATAGTTGCGGGGGAAGGGGCCCAGCATTTT	CASSIVAGEGAQHF
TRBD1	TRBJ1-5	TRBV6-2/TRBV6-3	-	TGTGCCAGCAGTCCACAGGGGAACCAGCCCCAGCATTTT	CASSPQGNQPQHF
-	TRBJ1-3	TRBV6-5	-	TGTGCCAGCAGTTATACAGAAAGAAGGGGAAACACCATATATTTT	CASSYTERRGNTIYF
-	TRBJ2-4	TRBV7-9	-	TGTGCCAGCAGCTTAGTAAGGGGCTTCGAGACCAAAAACATTCAGTACTTC	CASSLVRGFETKNIQYF
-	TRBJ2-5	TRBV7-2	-	TGTGCCAGCAGCCCTCCGGCAGCCAAGGAGACCCAGTACTTC	CASSPPAAKETQYF
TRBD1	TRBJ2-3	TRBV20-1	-	TGCAGTGTTCAACAGGGGGATACGCAGTATTTT	CSVQQGDTQYF
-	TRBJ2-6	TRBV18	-	TGTGCCAGCTCACCCGCGCTGGACAGCCAATTTAACTCTGGGGCCAACGTCCTGACTTTC	CASSPALDSQFNSGANVLTF
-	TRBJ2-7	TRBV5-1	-	TGCGCCAGCAGCTCCCCAGGAAACTCCTACGAGCAGTACTTC	CASSSPGNSYEQYF
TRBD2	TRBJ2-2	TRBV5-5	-	TGTGCCAGCAGCTTGGCCCCTTTTAGCGGGGCGAGGAGGGACCGGGAGCTGTTTTTT	CASSLAPFSGARRDRELFF
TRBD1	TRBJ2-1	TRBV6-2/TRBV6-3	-	TGTGCCAGCAGTCGCGGGACAGGGGGACCTAGTGAGCAGTTCTTC	CASSRGTGGPSEQFF
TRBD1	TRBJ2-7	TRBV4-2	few	TGTGCCAGCAGCCATGGGACAGGGGGTTCCTACGAGCAGTACTTC	CASSHGTGGSYEQYF